This T cell receptor beta chain stems from a study of blood T cell repertoires in COVID-19. Trimming removed 2 bases from V and 2 bases from J, with 6 bases in between. Germline assignment: CDR1 MNHEY and CDR2 SVGAGI. The CDR3 is 13 amino acids. Sequencing was performed with immunoSEQ multiplex PCR; in TCRdb, only in-frame clones are kept and a portion is missing. The repertoire has tens of thousands of clones, about four fifths of them found once; the top ten carry around 21%. The specimen was peripheral blood. The chain has TRBV6-5 and TRBJ1-2, with D uncertain. This clonotype originated in a woman aged 55-69 years with acute or convalescent COVID-19. Here the CDR3 reads CASSYGQNYGYTF. The CDR3 DNA sequence: TGTGCCAGCAGTTACGGCCAGAACTATGGCTACACCTTC.